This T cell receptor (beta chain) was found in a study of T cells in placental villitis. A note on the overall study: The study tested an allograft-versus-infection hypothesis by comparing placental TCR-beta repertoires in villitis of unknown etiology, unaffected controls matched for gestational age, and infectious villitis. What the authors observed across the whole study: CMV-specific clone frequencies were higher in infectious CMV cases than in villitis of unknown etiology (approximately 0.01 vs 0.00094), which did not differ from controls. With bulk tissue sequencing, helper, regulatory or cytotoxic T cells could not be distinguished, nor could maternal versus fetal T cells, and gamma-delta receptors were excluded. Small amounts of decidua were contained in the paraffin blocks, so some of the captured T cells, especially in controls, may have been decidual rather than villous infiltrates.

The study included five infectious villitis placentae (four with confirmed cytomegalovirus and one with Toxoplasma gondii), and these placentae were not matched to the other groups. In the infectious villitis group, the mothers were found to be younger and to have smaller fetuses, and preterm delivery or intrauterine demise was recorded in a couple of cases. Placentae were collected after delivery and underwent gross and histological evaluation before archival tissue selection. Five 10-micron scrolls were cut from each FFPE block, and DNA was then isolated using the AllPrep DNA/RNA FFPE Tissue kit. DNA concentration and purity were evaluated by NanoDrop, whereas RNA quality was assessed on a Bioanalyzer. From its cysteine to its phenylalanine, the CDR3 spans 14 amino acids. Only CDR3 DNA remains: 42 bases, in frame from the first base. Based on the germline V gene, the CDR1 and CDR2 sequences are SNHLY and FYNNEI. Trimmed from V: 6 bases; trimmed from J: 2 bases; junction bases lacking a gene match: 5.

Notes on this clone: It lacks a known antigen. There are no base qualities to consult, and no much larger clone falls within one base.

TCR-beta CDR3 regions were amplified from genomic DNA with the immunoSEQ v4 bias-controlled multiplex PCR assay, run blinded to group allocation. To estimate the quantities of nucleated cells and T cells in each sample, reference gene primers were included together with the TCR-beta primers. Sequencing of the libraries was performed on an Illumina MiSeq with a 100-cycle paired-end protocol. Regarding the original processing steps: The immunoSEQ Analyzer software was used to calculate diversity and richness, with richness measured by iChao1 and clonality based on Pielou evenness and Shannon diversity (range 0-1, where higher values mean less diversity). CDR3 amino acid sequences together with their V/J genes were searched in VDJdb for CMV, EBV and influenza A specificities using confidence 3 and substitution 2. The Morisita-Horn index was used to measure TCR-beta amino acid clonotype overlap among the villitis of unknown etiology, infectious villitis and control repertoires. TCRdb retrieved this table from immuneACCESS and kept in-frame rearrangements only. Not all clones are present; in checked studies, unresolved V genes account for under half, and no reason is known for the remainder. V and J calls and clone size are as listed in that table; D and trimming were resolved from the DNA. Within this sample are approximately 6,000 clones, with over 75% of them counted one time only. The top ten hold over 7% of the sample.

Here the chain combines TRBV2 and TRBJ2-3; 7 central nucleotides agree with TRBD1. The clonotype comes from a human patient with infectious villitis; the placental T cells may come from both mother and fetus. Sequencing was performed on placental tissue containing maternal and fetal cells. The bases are TGTGCCAGCAGCGCCGACAGGGTCACAGATACGCAGTATTTT. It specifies CASSADRVTDTQYF.